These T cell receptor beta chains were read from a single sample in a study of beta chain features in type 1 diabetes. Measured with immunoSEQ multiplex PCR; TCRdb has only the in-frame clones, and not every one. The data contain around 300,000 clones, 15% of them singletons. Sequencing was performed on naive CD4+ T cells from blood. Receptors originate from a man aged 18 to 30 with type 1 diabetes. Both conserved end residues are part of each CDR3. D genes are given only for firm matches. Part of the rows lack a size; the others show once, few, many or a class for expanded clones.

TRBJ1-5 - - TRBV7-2 TGTGCCAGCAGCTTAAGGGCAGGGGACCAGCCCCAGCATTTT CASSLRAGDQPQHF
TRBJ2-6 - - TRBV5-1 TGCGCCAGCAGCCTCGATGGAGTAACGGCAGGGGCCAACGTCCTGACTTTC CASSLDGVTAGANVLTF
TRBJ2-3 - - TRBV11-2 TGTGCCAGCAGCTTAGGCGTAACGTTCTCTAGCACAGATACGCAGTATTTT CASSLGVTFSSTDTQYF
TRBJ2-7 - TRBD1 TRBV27 TGTGCCAGCAAAAGGACCCAGGGGGCCTACGAGCAGTACTTC CASKRTQGAYEQYF
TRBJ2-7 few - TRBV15 TGTGCCACCAGCGAACAGGTCCTGGAGCGCTACGAGCAGTACTTC CATSEQVLERYEQYF
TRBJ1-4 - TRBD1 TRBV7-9 TGTGCCAGCAGGGGACAGGGACGGGCCCATGAAAAACTGTTTTTT CASRGQGRAHEKLFF
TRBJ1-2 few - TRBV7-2 TGTGCCAGCAGCACACTATCTAACTATGGCTACACCTTC CASSTLSNYGYTF
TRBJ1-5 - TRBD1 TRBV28 TGTGCCAGCAGTTTATTGGGACAGGGTTTTGATCAGCCCCAGCATTTT CASSLLGQGFDQPQHF
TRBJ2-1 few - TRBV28 TGTGCCAGCAGTTCAGGGGGACAGGGCGGGAGGACGATGTTCTTC CASSSGGQGGRTMFF
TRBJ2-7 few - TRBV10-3 TGTGCCATCTCTGCGGCCGGGTACGAGCAGTACTTC CAISAAGYEQYF
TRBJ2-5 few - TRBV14 TGTGCCAGCAGCCAAGGACTGACGTACCAAGAGACCCAGTACTTC CASSQGLTYQETQYF
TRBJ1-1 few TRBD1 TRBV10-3 TGTGCCATCAGAAGGACAGGGAACACTGAAGCTTTCTTT CAIRRTGNTEAFF
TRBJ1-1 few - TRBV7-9 TGTGCCAGCAGCTTACAGGACGGGGGCACTGAAGCTTTCTTT CASSLQDGGTEAFF
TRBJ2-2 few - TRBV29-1 TGCAGCGTTCGTATCGGCGGGGAGCTGTTTTTT CSVRIGGELFF
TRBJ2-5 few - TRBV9 TGTGCCAGCAGCGTAGCGACTGGCACTCAAGAGACCCAGTACTTC CASSVATGTQETQYF
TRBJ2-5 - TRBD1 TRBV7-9 TGTGCCAGCAGCTTTGGGACAGCCCAAGAGACCCAGTACTTC CASSFGTAQETQYF
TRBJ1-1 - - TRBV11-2 TGTGCCAGCAGCCCCCGGACTGCTGAAGCTTTCTTT CASSPRTAEAFF
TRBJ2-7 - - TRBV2 TGTGCCAGCAGTGGCCTCATCGGACTGAGATCCTACGAGCAGTACTTC CASSGLIGLRSYEQYF